This passage covers 15 T cell receptor beta chains from one sample sequenced in a study of OX40 agonist ivuxolimab in advanced cancers. The method was the immunoSEQ multiplex PCR assay. The table was pulled from immuneACCESS by TCRdb, which kept in-frame rearrangements only. Such tables lose some clones; where checked, under half of the loss comes from unresolved V genes, and the rest has no known cause. Within this sample are about 17,000 clones, with roughly 87% of them counted one time only. The ten largest account for about 25% of the sample. Specimen: CD4+ or CD8+ T cells sorted from blood, collected in a trial of the OX40 agonist ivuxolimab. The receptors stem from an adult with an advanced solid tumor such as melanoma, head and neck, liver or kidney cancer.

The chain is built from TRBV2 and TRBJ1-1, with D unclear. The CDR3 is 11 amino acids. Germline CDR1 and CDR2: SNHLY and FYNNEI. V was clipped by 3 bases and J by 6 bases, with 5 bases between them. CDR3 in amino acids: CASSEGSEAFF. The CDR3 nucleotides are TGTGCCAGCAGTGAGGGCTCTGAAGCTTTCTTT.

This chain joins TRBV7-6 and TRBJ1-1; the D gene is possibly TRBD1 (6 bases). Trimming removed 5 bases at V and 0 bases at J, with 10 bases between. The CDR3 covers 14 residues. Germline CDR1 is SGHVS and CDR2 is FNYEAQ. Here the CDR3 DNA reads TGTGCCAGCAGCCCCGACAGGTTGAACACTGAAGCTTTCTTT. Amino acid sequence: CASSPDRLNTEAFF.

This clone was observed a few times. This chain uses TRBV5-1 with TRBJ1-1; 7 bases align to TRBD1. This CDR3 contains 15 residues. V lost 2 bases, J lost 0 bases, and 4 bases stayed unmatched. In germline, CDR1 is SGHRS, CDR2 YFSETQ. CDR3: CASSLVQGLNTEAFF. CDR3 DNA: TGCGCCAGCAGCTTAGTACAGGGGCTGAACACTGAAGCTTTCTTT.

This clone appeared once. This sequence joins TRBV7-6 and TRBJ2-5, with D hard to call. V lost 5 bases to trimming and J lost 0 bases, with 10 bases between them. CDR1 SGHVS and CDR2 FNYEAQ come from the germline V gene. This CDR3 has 14 residues. CDR3: CASSEVSYQETQYF. CDR3 coding DNA: TGTGCCAGCAGCGAAGTCAGCTACCAAGAGACCCAGTACTTC.

This chain links TRBV5-1 with TRBJ1-1; 8 bases line up with TRBD1. V shed 3 bases and J 3 bases; nucleotides not matched to a gene: 13. Germline CDR1 reads SGHRS; CDR2 reads YFSETQ. This CDR3 is built from 17 residues. In nucleotides, the CDR3 is TGCGCCAGCAGCTGGTTATCAGGGGGCCGGAGAGACACTGAAGCTTTCTTT. Its translation is CASSWLSGGRRDTEAFF.

This clone appeared a single time. CDR3 loop: CASSPGPLWANYGYTF. CDR3 sequence (DNA): TGTGCCAGCAGTCCCGGTCCCCTGTGGGCTAACTATGGCTACACCTTC. The chain links TRBV27 to TRBJ1-2; no firm D call. This CDR3 contains 16 residues. The germline V gene encodes CDR1 MNHEY and CDR2 SMNVEV (reference sequence). The ends were cut back, 5 bases at V and 0 bases at J, with 16 bases in the middle.

The V call is TRBV5-1, the J call TRBJ2-5; perhaps TRBD2 as D (7 bases). The length of the CDR3 is 16 residues. The V gene lost 2 bases and the J gene lost 4 bases, with 18 bases spanning the gap. CDR1 and CDR2 (germline): SGHRS, YFSETQ. CDR3: CASSFAPGEGGETQYF. For the CDR3, the DNA is TGCGCCAGCAGCTTCGCCCCAGGGGAGGGTGGAGAGACCCAGTACTTC.

The genes are TRBV9 and TRBJ2-2; TRBD1 aligns across 8 bases. The CDR3 is made up of 18 amino acids. V trimming: 3 bases; J trimming: 2 bases; junction bases outside the gene matches: 12. CDR1 SGDLS and CDR2 YYNGEE come from the germline V gene. CDR3 coding DNA: TGTGCCAGCAGCGGATCCGGTAGGACAGGGCATAACACCGGGGAGCTGTTTTTT. Translating gives CASSGSGRTGHNTGELFF.

The chain uses TRBV19 and TRBJ1-1; possibly TRBD1 for D (6 bases). Per germline, CDR1 LNHDA and CDR2 SQIVND (reference sequence). The CDR3 consists of 12 residues. Trimming left V 8 bases short and J 3 bases short, with 10 bases between. CDR3 DNA: TGTGCCAGTCGGGAGGGGGACACTGAAGCTTTCTTT. It encodes CASREGDTEAFF.

This chain uses TRBV5-6 with TRBJ1-2, with TRBD1 identical over 7 bases. The CDR3 has 14 amino acids. Germline V gene data show CDR1 as SGHDT and CDR2 as YYEEEE. With 2 bases clipped from V and 6 bases from J, the junction kept 7 bases outside the gene matches. The CDR3 loop reads CASSFGQGDHGYTF. The CDR3 bases are TGTGCCAGCAGCTTTGGTCAGGGGGACCATGGCTACACCTTC.

The chain employs TRBV11-3 and TRBJ2-1; 10 bases match TRBD1. Unmatched junction bases numbered 3, after V lost 4 bases and J lost 6 bases. Germline loops: CDR1 SGHNT, CDR2 YENEEA. CDR3 length: 14 amino acids. The CDR3 is CASSYGQGVNEQFF. In DNA, the CDR3 is TGTGCCAGCAGCTACGGACAGGGGGTCAATGAGCAGTTCTTC.

The chain employs TRBV5-1 and TRBJ2-4; the match to TRBD1 covers 7 bases. CDR1 is SGHRS, CDR2 YFSETQ, per germline. The junction had 11 bases not matched to a gene; V was cut back by 2 bases and J by 3 bases. The CDR3 is 17 residues long. CDR3 region: CASSLTGATVDKNIQYF. DNA of the CDR3: TGCGCCAGCAGCTTAACAGGGGCGACTGTCGACAAAAACATTCAGTACTTC.

The V and J genes are TRBV27 and TRBJ1-5, with TRBD1 matching over 12 bases. After removal of 5 bases from V and 8 bases from J, the junction contained 7 bases not matched to a gene. Germline CDR1 MNHEY, CDR2 SMNVEV (reference sequence). The CDR3 loop spans 15 amino acids. CDR3 residues: CASSGTGGRVEPQHF. CDR3 coding DNA: TGTGCCAGCAGTGGGACAGGGGGCAGGGTCGAGCCCCAGCATTTT.

The chain has TRBV18 and TRBJ1-2; no definite D call. V dropped 5 bases and J dropped 0 bases, with 22 bases sitting between them. CDR1 is KGHSH, CDR2 LQKENI, per germline. The CDR3 length is 18 residues. DNA for the CDR3: TGTGCCAGCTCAGCGAAACGACGGGAGCTTGATTCTAACTATGGCTACACCTTC. Translation: CASSAKRRELDSNYGYTF.

The chain has TRBV20-1 and TRBJ2-5; either TRBD1 or TRBD2 may supply D (5 bases each). V lost 6 bases and J 13 bases, leaving 9 bases between the germline ends. The CDR3 covers 8 residues. Germline CDR1 reads DFQATT; CDR2 reads SNEGSKA (reference sequence). CDR3 protein: CSANGAYF. CDR3 in DNA: TGCAGTGCAAACGGGGCGTACTTC.